This T cell receptor (beta chain) was recorded in a study of blood T cell repertoires in COVID-19. Background on the study: The United States, Italy and Spain were the sources of the acute and convalescent COVID-19 samples.

Original processing methods: Estimates of nucleated cell counts were drawn from the amplification of reference gene primers. Sequenced by immunoSEQ multiplex PCR; TCRdb stores in-frame clones only, minus some. D and trimming come from the DNA, and the V and J calls and clone size come from that table. Among 250,000 or so clones, roughly nine tenths were seen once, and the ten largest hold 0.95% to 1.5%. Participants were aged about 18 to 95 years, lived in 20 to 25 US areas, and enrolled virtually. The CDR3 is 12 residues long. Germline values: CDR1 GTSNPN, CDR2 SVGIG (reference sequence). The germline V and J ends were trimmed by 1 base and 10 bases, with 11 bases remaining between them.

The sample taken for sequencing was PBMCs or T cells enriched from blood (not recorded which). This TCR was sampled from a human donor in a cohort exposed to, infected with or recovered from COVID-19 (not recorded which). The donor label of this sample is uncertain. The chain uses TRBV30 and TRBJ2-4, with D perhaps matching TRBD1 (6 bases). The CDR3 coding sequence is TGTGCCTGGAGTGAACAGGGAAGAATTCAGTACTTC. Translating gives CAWSEQGRIQYF.